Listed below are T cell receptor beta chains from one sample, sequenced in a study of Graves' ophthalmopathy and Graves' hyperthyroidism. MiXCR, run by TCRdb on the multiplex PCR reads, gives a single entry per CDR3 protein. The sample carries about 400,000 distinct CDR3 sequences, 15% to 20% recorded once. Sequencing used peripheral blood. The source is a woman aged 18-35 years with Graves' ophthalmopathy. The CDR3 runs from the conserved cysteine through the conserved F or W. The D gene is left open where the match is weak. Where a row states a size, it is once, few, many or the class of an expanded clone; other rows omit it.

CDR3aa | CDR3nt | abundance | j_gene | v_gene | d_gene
CASSASVGANTEAFF | TGTGCCAGCAGTGCCTCGGTGGGGGCGAACACTGAAGCTTTCTTT | many | TRBJ1-1 | TRBV6-1 | NA
CATQMGTEAFF | TGTGCCACCCAAATGGGGACTGAAGCTTTCTTT | NA | TRBJ1-1 | TRBV6-1 | NA
CASSALGGRQETQYF | TGTGCCAGCAGTGCTCTGGGAGGGCGCCAAGAGACCCAGTACTTC | NA | TRBJ2-5 | TRBV2 | TRBD2
CSVPVESRAFF | TGCAGCGTCCCTGTGGAGTCTAGAGCTTTCTTT | many | TRBJ1-1 | TRBV29-1 | NA
CASSEGATNSYEQYF | TGTGCCAGCAGTGAAGGGGCTACCAACTCCTACGAGCAGTACTTC | many | TRBJ2-7 | TRBV25-1 | NA
CAGGSGGPYEQYF | TGTGCCGGGGGGTCCGGCGGACCCTACGAGCAGTACTTC | many | TRBJ2-7 | TRBV6-5 | NA
CASTGGAAYEQYF | TGTGCCAGCACCGGGGGCGCCGCCTACGAGCAGTACTTC | many | TRBJ2-7 | TRBV2 | NA
CASSWAGPSYEQYF | TGTGCCAGCAGTTGGGCAGGGCCATCCTACGAGCAGTACTTC | NA | TRBJ2-7 | TRBV12-3/TRBV12-4 | NA
CACRQGTGQPQHF | TGTGCCTGCCGCCAGGGGACGGGGCAGCCCCAGCATTTT | many | TRBJ1-5 | TRBV6-2/TRBV6-3 | NA
CASSEGYLYEQYF | TGTGCCAGCAGTGAAGGATACCTCTACGAGCAGTACTTC | NA | TRBJ2-7 | TRBV6-1 | NA
CASSYSKGSGQGNTEAFF | TGTGCCAGCAGTTACTCGAAGGGCTCCGGACAGGGGAACACTGAAGCTTTCTTT | many | TRBJ1-1 | TRBV6-2/TRBV6-3 | TRBD1
CASSNRRRAFF | TGTGCCAGTTCAAATCGGCGGCGGGCTTTCTTT | many | TRBJ1-1 | TRBV28 | NA
CASSYQSGNQPQHF | TGTGCCAGCAGTTACCAGTCGGGCAATCAGCCCCAGCATTTT | many | TRBJ1-5 | TRBV6-5 | NA
CSAREGSGPYEQYF | TGCAGTGCTAGAGAAGGGAGCGGTCCCTACGAGCAGTACTTC | many | TRBJ2-7 | TRBV20-1 | NA
CASSLVRGPNTGELFF | TGTGCCAGCAGCCTCGTTAGAGGACCTAACACCGGGGAGCTGTTTTTT | few | TRBJ2-2 | TRBV3-1 | NA
CASSHTGTSIPQSAAFF | TGTGCCAGCAGCCATACCGGGACCTCCATTCCGCAGTCGGCAGCTTTCTTT | many | TRBJ1-1 | TRBV14 | NA
CASTGGALGETQYF | TGTGCCAGTACTGGGGGCGCCTTAGGAGAGACCCAGTACTTC | many | TRBJ2-5 | TRBV6-5 | NA
CSVVDKSNNQPQHF | TGCAGCGTTGTGGATAAATCCAACAATCAGCCCCAGCATTTT | many | TRBJ1-5 | TRBV29-1 | NA
CASSRERLEAFF | TGTGCCAGCAGCCGAGAGCGGCTAGAGGCTTTCTTT | NA | TRBJ1-1 | TRBV6-2/TRBV6-3 | NA
CASSSRSGGQPTEAFF | TGTGCCAGCAGCTCAAGGTCTGGAGGGCAACCCACTGAAGCTTTCTTT | many | TRBJ1-1 | TRBV11-2 | NA
CASTVRSLGDYGYTF | TGTGCCAGCACCGTCCGCTCTCTAGGGGACTATGGCTACACCTTC | many | TRBJ1-2 | TRBV6-2/TRBV6-3 | NA
CASSWPGRGGELFF | TGTGCCAGCAGCTGGCCCGGGAGGGGCGGGGAGCTGTTTTTT | NA | TRBJ2-2 | TRBV7-9 | TRBD2
CASSLVTGTSYEQYF | TGTGCCAGCAGCTTAGTTACCGGGACTTCCTACGAGCAGTACTTC | many | TRBJ2-7 | TRBV7-9 | NA
CASSLPTGNNQPQHF | TGTGCCAGCAGTTTACCGACAGGGAACAATCAGCCCCAGCATTTT | many | TRBJ1-5 | TRBV28 | TRBD1
CASSPLKVGNQPQHF | TGTGCCAGCAGCCCCCTGAAGGTGGGGAATCAGCCCCAGCATTTT | many | TRBJ1-5 | TRBV3-1 | NA
CASSVLAGELYEQYF | TGTGCCAGCAGCGTTCTAGCGGGAGAACTTTACGAGCAGTACTTC | many | TRBJ2-7 | TRBV7-9 | TRBD2
CASPPPTASFLPTGELFF | TGTGCCAGCCCTCCCCCGACAGCGTCCTTTCTTCCCACCGGGGAGCTGTTTTTT | many | TRBJ2-2 | TRBV11-2 | NA
CASSYPAMRRINSPLHF | TGTGCCAGCAGTTACCCGGCAATGCGGAGGATCAATTCACCCCTCCACTTT | many | TRBJ1-6 | TRBV6-2/TRBV6-3 | NA
CASSYQNLRDSPLHF | TGTGCCAGCAGTTATCAGAACTTAAGGGATTCACCCCTCCACTTT | many | TRBJ1-6 | TRBV27 | NA
CASSLETEGPHEQYF | TGTGCCAGCAGCCTGGAAACAGAGGGGCCCCACGAGCAGTACTTC | many | TRBJ2-7 | TRBV7-6 | NA
CSARELAKLYEQYF | TGCAGTGCTAGAGAGCTGGCGAAGCTCTACGAGCAGTACTTC | few | TRBJ2-7 | TRBV20-1 | NA
CASSMLDIQYF | TGTGCCAGTAGTATGCTTGACATTCAGTACTTC | many | TRBJ2-4 | TRBV19 | NA
CAISESQINYGYTF | TGTGCCATCAGTGAGTCGCAGATTAACTATGGCTACACCTTC | many | TRBJ1-2 | TRBV10-3 | NA
CSARPGPTEAFF | TGCAGCGCTCGCCCAGGTCCCACTGAAGCTTTCTTT | many | TRBJ1-1 | TRBV29-1 | NA
CASSLRTSGRGAGEQYF | TGTGCCAGCAGTCTCAGGACTAGCGGAAGAGGGGCGGGGGAGCAGTACTTC | NA | TRBJ2-7 | TRBV28 | TRBD2
CASSLRTDQETQYF | TGTGCCAGCAGTTTGAGGACAGACCAAGAGACCCAGTACTTC | many | TRBJ2-5 | TRBV28 | NA
CASSPTSASYEQYF | TGTGCCAGCAGCCCGACTAGCGCCTCCTACGAGCAGTACTTC | many | TRBJ2-7 | TRBV7-2 | TRBD2
CASSVASQGYSYEQYF | TGTGCCAGCAGCGTAGCCTCTCAGGGATACTCCTACGAGCAGTACTTC | many | TRBJ2-7 | TRBV9 | NA
CASSQIRGYSYEQYF | TGCGCCAGCAGCCAAATCAGGGGATACTCCTACGAGCAGTACTTC | few | TRBJ2-7 | TRBV4-1 | NA
CASNSRTGETQYF | TGTGCCAGTAACTCGCGGACAGGGGAGACCCAGTACTTC | many | TRBJ2-5 | TRBV19 | TRBD1
CASSYSRNEQNTEAFF | TGTGCCAGCAGTTACTCGAGAAATGAACAGAACACTGAAGCTTTCTTT | few | TRBJ1-1 | TRBV6-2/TRBV6-3 | NA
CASSSTQAANYGYTF | TGTGCCAGCAGTTCGACTCAGGCAGCTAACTATGGCTACACCTTC | many | TRBJ1-2 | TRBV6-5 | NA
CSARDGQGNQPQHF | TGCAGTGCTAGAGATGGGCAGGGGAACCAGCCCCAGCATTTT | many | TRBJ1-5 | TRBV20-1 | NA
CASNPVGGHEQYF | TGTGCCAGTAACCCAGTCGGGGGCCACGAGCAGTACTTC | many | TRBJ2-7 | TRBV19 | NA
CASADREQETQYF | TGTGCCAGCGCGGACAGGGAACAAGAGACCCAGTACTTC | few | TRBJ2-5 | TRBV2 | TRBD1
CASSPRWGMGAFF | TGTGCCAGCAGCCCCCGATGGGGAATGGGGGCTTTCTTT | many | TRBJ1-1 | TRBV7-3 | NA
CASSLGLPGTQYF | TGTGCCAGCAGCTTAGGACTACCGGGGACCCAGTACTTC | many | TRBJ2-5 | TRBV7-9 | NA
CASSEGMNTEAFF | TGTGCCAGCTCAGAGGGGATGAACACTGAAGCTTTCTTT | many | TRBJ1-1 | TRBV18 | NA
CASRGNSGGNSYEQYF | TGTGCCAGCAGAGGAAATAGCGGGGGGAACTCCTACGAGCAGTACTTC | many | TRBJ2-7 | TRBV6-1 | TRBD2
CASSPLGGAMNTEAFF | TGTGCCAGCAGCCCCCTCGGGGGCGCCATGAACACTGAAGCTTTCTTT | many | TRBJ1-1 | TRBV11-3 | NA
CASGLRLAGTYEQYF | TGTGCTAGTGGTTTAAGACTAGCGGGGACCTACGAGCAGTACTTC | NA | TRBJ2-7 | TRBV12-5 | TRBD2
CASSLGVGTEAFF | TGTGCCAGCAGTTTGGGGGTTGGCACTGAAGCTTTCTTT | many | TRBJ1-1 | TRBV12-3/TRBV12-4 | NA
CASRGGGNPQYF | TGTGCCAGCAGGGGCGGCGGTAATCCTCAGTACTTC | many | TRBJ2-5 | TRBV11-2 | NA
CASTGGRTEQYF | TGTGCCAGCACGGGCGGGAGAACCGAGCAGTACTTC | many | TRBJ2-7 | TRBV6-2/TRBV6-3 | TRBD2
CASSMLGGYGYTF | TGTGCCAGCAGTATGTTAGGGGGTTATGGCTACACCTTC | many | TRBJ1-2 | TRBV27 | NA
CASENLKGQGYEQYF | TGTGCCAGCGAAAACCTTAAGGGACAGGGGTACGAGCAGTACTTC | NA | TRBJ2-7 | TRBV28 | TRBD1
CASSLKGASGANVLTF | TGTGCCAGCAGCTTAAAAGGGGCCTCTGGGGCCAACGTCCTGACTTTC | many | TRBJ2-6 | TRBV11-2 | NA